These 21 T cell receptor beta chains were all obtained from the same sample, sequenced in a study of cytomegalovirus exposure and HLA in healthy donors. The table came from immunoSEQ multiplex PCR; TCRdb's copy has only in-frame clones and leaves some out. Found here are 200,000 to 250,000 clones, more than 85% of them singletons; the top ten hold 12%. The sample comprised PBMCs. These receptor sequences come from a man between 18 and 35 years old in good health and CMV-seropositive.

The rearrangement uses TRBV11-3 and TRBJ2-3; maybe TRBD1 (5 bases). Germline assignment: CDR1 SGHNT and CDR2 YENEEA. Trimming removed 5 bases at V and 5 bases at J, with 11 bases between. This CDR3 is 13 amino acids long. The CDR3 nucleotides are TGTGCCAGCAGCCAGGGTGGTGGAGATACGCAGTATTTT. Protein sequence: CASSQGGGDTQYF.

This chain uses TRBV27 with TRBJ1-4, with D possibly matching TRBD1 (6 bases). V shed 3 bases and J shed 5 bases, with 10 bases lying between them. Germline CDR1 MNHEY, CDR2 SMNVEV (reference sequence). The CDR3 has 14 residues. Here the CDR3 DNA reads TGTGCCAGCAGTTTTTACGGACAGAATGAAAAACTGTTTTTT. Translating gives CASSFYGQNEKLFF.

The gene calls are TRBV2 and TRBJ1-1, with D tentatively TRBD1 (5 bases). This CDR3 is built from 17 residues. The V gene lost 6 bases and the J gene lost 0 bases, with 20 bases spanning the gap. Germline V gene sequence: CDR1 SNHLY, CDR2 FYNNEI. This CDR3 is CASSNPGLQLMNTEAFF. The CDR3 DNA follows: TGTGCCAGCAGCAACCCGGGACTTCAGCTCATGAACACTGAAGCTTTCTTT.

V and J are TRBV27 and TRBJ2-1; D remains ambiguous. Germline CDR1 is MNHEY and CDR2 is SMNVEV (reference sequence). V lost 2 bases to trimming and J lost 5 bases, with 7 bases between them. There are 13 residues in the CDR3. CDR3 in amino acids: CASSLTVHNEQFF. CDR3 in DNA: TGTGCCAGCAGTTTAACGGTCCACAATGAGCAGTTCTTC.

CDR3 loop: CASRISGRQETQYF. The CDR3 DNA sequence: TGTGCCAGCAGAATTAGCGGGCGCCAAGAGACCCAGTACTTC. The rearrangement joins TRBV5-4 to TRBJ2-5; 7 bases align to TRBD2. This CDR3 is 14 amino acids long. Germline CDR1 reads SGHNT; CDR2 reads YYREEE (reference sequence). After removal of 5 bases from V and 1 base from J, the junction contained 5 bases not matched to a gene.

The V call is TRBV4-2, the J call TRBJ2-7; TRBD2 matches 12 bases. Germline CDR1 is LGHNA and CDR2 is YNFKEQ. The CDR3 runs 16 residues. The V and J ends lost 0 bases and 5 bases, in that order; junction bases with no gene match: 5. The DNA for the CDR3 is TGTGCCAGCAGCCAAGATCTAGCGGGAGGGTTCGACGAGCAGTACTTC. Amino acids: CASSQDLAGGFDEQYF.

The chain employs TRBV6-5 and TRBJ1-1; D not certain. Germline values: CDR1 MNHEY, CDR2 SVGAGI. This CDR3 spans 14 amino acids. Trimming took off 7 bases at V and 2 bases at J, with 14 bases between the two ends. The CDR3 nucleotides read TGTGCCAGCACCATGACACTTGGTAACACTGAAGCTTTCTTT. Translating gives CASTMTLGNTEAFF.

The sample holds one count of this clone. The chain combines TRBV2 with TRBJ2-2; D might be TRBD2 (6 bases). The germline gives CDR1 SNHLY, CDR2 FYNNEI. The CDR3 is 14 residues long. CDR3 coding DNA: TGTGCTCGAAGCCTCGGGGGGAACACCGGGGAGCTGTTTTTT. The encoded protein is CARSLGGNTGELFF.

The gene calls are TRBV9 and TRBJ1-5; the match to TRBD1 covers 9 bases. The V gene end was trimmed by 3 bases and the J gene end by 4 bases; junction bases not matched to a gene: 5. The CDR3 runs 15 residues. Germline CDR1 reads SGDLS; CDR2 reads YYNGEE. The CDR3 DNA reads as TGTGCCAGCAGCGGAGAACAGGGGGCGAATCAGCCCCAGCATTTT. Protein: CASSGEQGANQPQHF.

This chain links TRBV2 with TRBJ1-1; the D is unclear. This CDR3 is built from 14 residues. Trimming took 4 bases from V and 6 from J, leaving 15 bases between them. Per the germline V gene, CDR1 is SNHLY and CDR2 is FYNNEI. The CDR3 DNA reads as TGTGCCAGCAGTGCCGGACCTCGTTGGCCTGAAGCTTTCTTT. It is translated as CASSAGPRWPEAFF.

The genes are TRBV7-6 and TRBJ2-1, with 12 bases that match TRBD2. The ends lost 4 bases at V and 7 bases at J; junction bases unmatched: 11. CDR3 length: 17 amino acids. Looked up from germline, CDR1 is SGHVS and CDR2 is FNYEAQ. CDR3 nucleotides: TGTGCCAGCAGCTCGCTAGCGGGAGGGCCCTCAGGTAATGAGCAGTTCTTC. Encoded protein: CASSSLAGGPSGNEQFF.

This chain uses TRBV15 with TRBJ2-7, with no clear D. The CDR3 consists of 14 residues. Deletions cut 0 bases from V and 3 bases from J, with 9 bases between. Germline V gene lookup returns CDR1 LNHNV and CDR2 YYDKDF (reference sequence). CDR3 bases: TGTGCCACCAGCAGAGAAAATTCCGACTACGAGCAGTACTTC. It yields the protein CATSRENSDYEQYF.

This sequence joins TRBV10-3 and TRBJ2-1; 13 bases align to TRBD2. J was trimmed by 9 bases and V by 7 bases; bases with no gene match: 6. From germline, CDR1 is ENHRY and CDR2 SYGVKD. This CDR3 spans 14 amino acids. For the CDR3, the DNA is TGTGCCATCACCAGACTAGCGGGAGGCAGTGAGCAGTTCTTC. Its translation: CAITRLAGGSEQFF.

This clone was observed a single time. The chain joins TRBV6-1 to TRBJ1-2, with D perhaps matching TRBD1 (6 bases). The CDR3 covers 16 residues. CDR1 and CDR2 (germline): MNHNS, SASEGT. With 0 bases removed from V and 4 bases from J, the gap between germline ends came to 15 bases. Here the CDR3 reads CASSEAGGQGSYGYTF. The CDR3 region has the DNA TGTGCCAGCAGTGAAGCGGGGGGGCAAGGGTCCTATGGCTACACCTTC.

This clone was detected once. The chain is built from TRBV6-5 and TRBJ1-3; D is unresolved. The CDR3 has 15 amino acids. Looked up from germline, CDR1 is MNHEY and CDR2 is SVGAGI. V was pared by 6 bases and J by 3 bases, with 15 bases between. The chain's CDR3 is CASSAGSSGGNTIYF. DNA of the CDR3: TGTGCCAGCAGCGCGGGAAGCTCGGGTGGAAACACCATATATTTT.

J is TRBJ1-2 and V is TRBV27; D is possibly TRBD1 (5 bases). The CDR3 runs to 13 residues. V shed 1 base and J shed 5 bases, with 8 bases lying between them. Germline CDR1 and CDR2: MNHEY and SMNVEV (reference sequence). The CDR3: CASSLLGGYGYTF. For the CDR3, the DNA is TGTGCCAGCAGTTTATTGGGGGGGTATGGCTACACCTTC.

CDR3 sequence (DNA): TGTGCCAGCCGCAGGGTCATGAACACTGAAGCTTTCTTT. It is translated as CASRRVMNTEAFF. The chain has TRBV2 and TRBJ1-1, with D possibly being TRBD1 (5 bases). CDR3 length: 13 amino acids. V was trimmed by 8 bases and J by 0 bases, leaving 10 bases between them. Germline CDR1 and CDR2: SNHLY and FYNNEI.

The rearrangement joins TRBV6-8 to TRBJ2-6, with 10 bases lining up with TRBD2. Germline values: CDR1 MNHGY, CDR2 SAAAGT. This CDR3 comprises 17 residues. The V gene end was trimmed by 3 bases and the J gene end by 0 bases; junction bases not matched to a gene: 2. The CDR3 here is CASSYLAGDSGANVLTF. The CDR3, as DNA: TGTGCCAGCAGTTATCTAGCGGGAGACTCTGGGGCCAACGTCCTGACTTTC.

V is TRBV6-6 and J is TRBJ1-1, with D tentatively TRBD1 (5 bases). The CDR3 runs 14 residues. The germline V gene encodes CDR1 MNHNY and CDR2 SVGAGI (reference sequence). Trimming cost V 7 bases and J 2 bases, with 14 bases left between them. The CDR3 loop reads CASTERDRNTEAFF. The CDR3 DNA follows: TGTGCCAGCACCGAACGGGACCGCAACACTGAAGCTTTCTTT.

The rearrangement links TRBV5-1 to TRBJ2-2; 9 positions agree with TRBD1. CDR3 length equals 15 residues. With 4 bases clipped from V and 5 bases from J, the junction kept 6 bases outside the gene matches. Germline lookup yields CDR1 SGHRS and CDR2 YFSETQ. DNA for the CDR3: TGCGCCAGCAGCGCTATTGACAGGGGGACCGGGGAGCTGTTTTTT. Its translation is CASSAIDRGTGELFF.

The CDR3 loop is CASSFSGSTGELFF. The CDR3 bases are TGTGCCAGCAGCTTTAGCGGGAGCACCGGGGAGCTGTTTTTT. The rearrangement uses TRBV7-2 and TRBJ2-2; 9 bases are shared with TRBD2. The CDR3 runs to 14 residues. Germline CDR1 reads SGHTA; CDR2 reads FQGNSA. The V and J ends lost 3 bases and 4 bases, in that order; junction bases with no gene match: 0.